What follows are 4 T cell receptor beta chains derived from one specimen sequenced in a study of T-cell reconstitution after alpha-beta-depleted transplantation in children. For TCRbeta, the library was prepared with unique molecular identifiers. TCRdb re-called the PCR reads with MiXCR, one entry per CDR3 protein. The data hold 200,000 to 250,000 distinct CDR3 sequences, with about a tenth observed a single time. Sequenced here: PBMCs, sampled before TCRalphabeta/CD19-depleted stem cell transplant. These receptors were taken from a child younger than two with acute myeloid leukemia, due to receive a stem cell transplant.

This clonotype has ten or more counts. The J gene is TRBJ1-1, the V gene TRBV5-1; D gene ambiguous. Germline V gene data show CDR1 as SGHRS and CDR2 as YFSETQ. The V end was cut by 2 bases, the J end by 5 bases, with 13 bases between. The CDR3 has 14 amino acids. The CDR3 DNA sequence: TGCGCCAGCAGCTTTACCCGGGGAAGGACTGAAGCTTTCTTT. Its translation is CASSFTRGRTEAFF.

This clonotype was detected ten times or more. This chain uses TRBV20-1 with TRBJ1-1; D unclear. CDR1 is DFQATT, CDR2 SNEGSKA, per germline (reference sequence). V shed 0 bases and J shed 2 bases, with 7 bases lying between them. CDR3 length: 13 residues. CDR3 amino acids: CSAREDGNTEAFF. CDR3 nucleotide sequence: TGCAGTGCTAGAGAGGACGGTAACACTGAAGCTTTCTTT.

In this sample, this clonotype turned up many times. V is TRBV14 and J is TRBJ2-1; D uncertain. The CDR3 has 16 amino acids. V was shortened by 4 bases and J by 0 bases, with 13 bases between the two germline ends. Germline V gene lookup returns CDR1 SGHDN and CDR2 FVKESK. CDR3 coding DNA: TGTGCCAGCAGCCGCTCGACACTAAGCTCCTACAATGAGCAGTTCTTC. Translated: CASSRSTLSSYNEQFF.

This clonotype was counted ten times or more. In DNA, the CDR3 is TGTGCCAGCAGTGGGGGACAGCTCAATTCACCCCTCCACTTT. Translating gives CASSGGQLNSPLHF. The V gene is TRBV2, the J gene TRBJ1-6; the match to TRBD1 covers 7 bases. The length of the CDR3 is 14 residues. V dropped 4 bases and J dropped 7; count of bases not matched to a gene: 4. Germline loops: CDR1 SNHLY, CDR2 FYNNEI.